The clone carrying this T cell receptor (beta chain) was observed a few times. Template switching, a step in the protocol, added a universal primer site, and cDNA carried unique molecular identifiers. Each CDR3 protein gets one entry after TCRdb re-called the 5' RACE reads with MiXCR. The sample yields about 150,000 distinct CDR3 sequences, roughly 3.3% seen once. The data stem from a study of identical twins. The germline V gene has CDR1 LGHDT and CDR2 YNNKEL (reference sequence). This CDR3 is built from 14 residues. The V end was cut by 0 bases, the J end by 9 bases, with 9 bases between. The J gene is TRBJ2-6, the V gene TRBV3-1; D perhaps matches TRBD2 (5 bases). Sequencing was carried out using memory T cells sorted from blood. The receptor comes from a man younger than 35 in good health. The chain's CDR3 is CASSQEATINVLTF. The DNA for the CDR3 is TGTGCCAGCAGCCAAGAGGCGACTATCAACGTCCTGACTTTC.